A selection of T cell receptor beta chains follows, all from one sample in a study of human T cells and chemical hapten exposure. TCRdb passed the RACE reads through MiXCR, listing each CDR3 protein once. The table shows about 55,000 distinct CDR3 sequences, with just under 10% occurring only once. The material was whole blood, obtained in connection with sensitization to the hapten diphenylcyclopropenone (DPC). These receptors were taken from a woman between 50 and 59 years old with alopecia areata. Some clones in this sample may be carry-over from other donors' samples. Each CDR3 is given with its conserved first and last residue. Fields, in order: J gene, clone size, CDR3 length, V gene, D gene, CDR3 DNA, CDR3 protein. D genes are given only for firm matches. Rows give clone size only sometimes, using once, few, many, or a class for an expanded clone.

J gene: TRBJ1-2; clone size: many; CDR3 length: 12; V gene: TRBV2; D gene: NA; CDR3 DNA: TGTGCCAGCACGTGGGAGGAGGATGGCTACACCTTC; CDR3 protein: CASTWEEDGYTF
J gene: TRBJ2-5; clone size: NA; CDR3 length: 15; V gene: TRBV20-1; D gene: NA; CDR3 DNA: TGCAGTGCTAAGGGACTTCTCTCACTCCAAGAGACCCAGTACTTC; CDR3 protein: CSAKGLLSLQETQYF
J gene: TRBJ1-5; clone size: NA; CDR3 length: 15; V gene: TRBV6-5; D gene: NA; CDR3 DNA: TGTGCCAGCAACACTAGGGCTCTACGGGGTCAGCCCCAGCATTTT; CDR3 protein: CASNTRALRGQPQHF
J gene: TRBJ1-2; clone size: NA; CDR3 length: 12; V gene: TRBV29-1; D gene: NA; CDR3 DNA: TGCAGCGTTGGTGCGGAGGGCTATGGCTACACCTTC; CDR3 protein: CSVGAEGYGYTF
J gene: TRBJ1-2; clone size: few; CDR3 length: 16; V gene: TRBV21-1; D gene: NA; CDR3 DNA: TGTGCCAGCAGCAAGGATGGGGAATCGCGGCACTATGGCTACACCTTC; CDR3 protein: CASSKDGESRHYGYTF
J gene: TRBJ2-3; clone size: many; CDR3 length: 16; V gene: TRBV7-2; D gene: NA; CDR3 DNA: TGTGCCAGCAGCTTATACCGGGACAATCCCCCAGATACGCAGTATTTT; CDR3 protein: CASSLYRDNPPDTQYF
J gene: TRBJ2-3; clone size: NA; CDR3 length: 15; V gene: TRBV7-2; D gene: NA; CDR3 DNA: TGTGCCAGCAGCCAATCAGGGTTTAGCACAGATACGCAGTATTTT; CDR3 protein: CASSQSGFSTDTQYF
J gene: TRBJ1-5; clone size: NA; CDR3 length: 13; V gene: TRBV27; D gene: TRBD1; CDR3 DNA: TGTGCCAGCAGTTTATTCGGGACAGGGGCCCAGCATTTT; CDR3 protein: CASSLFGTGAQHF
J gene: TRBJ2-7; clone size: many; CDR3 length: 13; V gene: TRBV29-1; D gene: NA; CDR3 DNA: TGCAGCGTTGATTGGGCCGATTCCTACGAGCAGTACTTC; CDR3 protein: CSVDWADSYEQYF
J gene: TRBJ2-1; clone size: many; CDR3 length: 15; V gene: TRBV28; D gene: TRBD1; CDR3 DNA: TGTGCCAGCAGTTTATGGGGACAGGGGTACAATGAGCAGTTCTTC; CDR3 protein: CASSLWGQGYNEQFF
J gene: TRBJ2-7; clone size: few; CDR3 length: 15; V gene: TRBV20-1; D gene: NA; CDR3 DNA: TGCAGTGCTAGAGATCTAGAAGGGGGTTTCTACGAGCAGTACTTC; CDR3 protein: CSARDLEGGFYEQYF
J gene: TRBJ2-7; clone size: NA; CDR3 length: 15; V gene: TRBV27; D gene: TRBD2; CDR3 DNA: TGTGCCAGCAGGCTAGCGGGGGGGCAATCCTACGAGCAGTACTTC; CDR3 protein: CASRLAGGQSYEQYF
J gene: TRBJ2-1; clone size: NA; CDR3 length: 13; V gene: TRBV18; D gene: NA; CDR3 DNA: TGTGCCAGCTCACCACCAAGCAGAGATGAGCAGTTCTTC; CDR3 protein: CASSPPSRDEQFF
J gene: TRBJ2-1; clone size: few; CDR3 length: 18; V gene: TRBV19; D gene: TRBD2; CDR3 DNA: TGTGCCAGTAGTAGGACTAGCGGGAGGTCCCACTCCTACAATGAGCAGTTCTTC; CDR3 protein: CASSRTSGRSHSYNEQFF
J gene: TRBJ1-1; clone size: once; CDR3 length: 15; V gene: TRBV28; D gene: NA; CDR3 DNA: TGTGCCAGCTCGCGAGGGACGGCAATGAACACTGAAGCTTTCTTT; CDR3 protein: CASSRGTAMNTEAFF
J gene: TRBJ2-5; clone size: few; CDR3 length: 13; V gene: TRBV28; D gene: NA; CDR3 DNA: TGTGCCAGCAGTTTCCAGACTCAAGAGACCCAGTACTTC; CDR3 protein: CASSFQTQETQYF
J gene: TRBJ1-1; clone size: many; CDR3 length: 13; V gene: TRBV20-1; D gene: NA; CDR3 DNA: TGCAGTGCTAGAGGCGCAGCGAACACTGAAGCTTTCTTT; CDR3 protein: CSARGAANTEAFF
J gene: TRBJ1-2; clone size: NA; CDR3 length: 15; V gene: TRBV6-1; D gene: NA; CDR3 DNA: TGTGCCAGCAGTGAATCTACAGGAGTGAACTATGGCTACACCTTC; CDR3 protein: CASSESTGVNYGYTF
J gene: TRBJ1-6; clone size: many; CDR3 length: 16; V gene: TRBV5-1; D gene: TRBD1; CDR3 DNA: TGCGCCAGCAGCTTGATGGGACAGGGGTTTGGCTCACCCCTCCACTTT; CDR3 protein: CASSLMGQGFGSPLHF
J gene: TRBJ1-2; clone size: NA; CDR3 length: 14; V gene: TRBV6-5; D gene: TRBD1; CDR3 DNA: TGTGCCAGCAGTCCCGACAGGGGAAACTATGGCTACACCTTC; CDR3 protein: CASSPDRGNYGYTF
J gene: TRBJ2-2; clone size: NA; CDR3 length: 14; V gene: TRBV21-1; D gene: NA; CDR3 DNA: TGTGCCAGCAGCAAATGTTTGGAGACCGGGGAGCTGTTTTTT; CDR3 protein: CASSKCLETGELFF
J gene: TRBJ2-1; clone size: many; CDR3 length: 12; V gene: TRBV28; D gene: NA; CDR3 DNA: TGTGCCAGCACACCTCAAACAGAGAAGCAGTTCTTC; CDR3 protein: CASTPQTEKQFF
J gene: TRBJ2-5; clone size: many; CDR3 length: 16; V gene: TRBV28; D gene: NA; CDR3 DNA: TGTGCCAGCAGCCGTTCCGGGCTCCGAGGGGGAGAGACCCAGTACTTC; CDR3 protein: CASSRSGLRGGETQYF
J gene: TRBJ1-2; clone size: many; CDR3 length: 13; V gene: TRBV10-3; D gene: NA; CDR3 DNA: TGTGCCATCAGTGAGTCAGGCAGCTATGGCTACACCTTC; CDR3 protein: CAISESGSYGYTF
J gene: TRBJ2-7; clone size: NA; CDR3 length: 11; V gene: TRBV18; D gene: NA; CDR3 DNA: TGTGCCACCGACCAGGGATACGAGCAGTACTTC; CDR3 protein: CATDQGYEQYF
J gene: TRBJ2-1; clone size: many; CDR3 length: 15; V gene: TRBV4-1; D gene: NA; CDR3 DNA: TGCGCCAGCAGCAAGAGGGGACTGGACGACAATGAGCAGTTCTTC; CDR3 protein: CASSKRGLDDNEQFF
J gene: TRBJ2-1; clone size: NA; CDR3 length: 15; V gene: TRBV7-9; D gene: TRBD2; CDR3 DNA: TGTGCCAGCAGCGCGGGACTAGCGGGAAGGAATGAGCAGTTCTTC; CDR3 protein: CASSAGLAGRNEQFF
J gene: TRBJ1-6; clone size: many; CDR3 length: 16; V gene: TRBV9; D gene: NA; CDR3 DNA: TGTGCCAGCAGCGGGGGAGTGAGCTCCTATAATTCACCCCTCCACTTT; CDR3 protein: CASSGGVSSYNSPLHF
J gene: TRBJ2-7; clone size: NA; CDR3 length: 15; V gene: TRBV20-1; D gene: NA; CDR3 DNA: TGCAGTGCTCCCCACGTAGGACTACCACCCTACGAGCAGTACTTC; CDR3 protein: CSAPHVGLPPYEQYF
J gene: TRBJ1-2; clone size: many; CDR3 length: 17; V gene: TRBV18; D gene: TRBD1; CDR3 DNA: TGTGCCAGCTCACCGACGTCCCAGGACAGGGCGACGCATGGCTACACCTTC; CDR3 protein: CASSPTSQDRATHGYTF
J gene: TRBJ2-3; clone size: few; CDR3 length: 16; V gene: TRBV7-2; D gene: TRBD2; CDR3 DNA: TGTGCCAGCAGCTTTCGTCTAGCGGGGAACACAGATACGCAGTATTTT; CDR3 protein: CASSFRLAGNTDTQYF
J gene: TRBJ1-3; clone size: many; CDR3 length: 14; V gene: TRBV5-1; D gene: NA; CDR3 DNA: TGCGCCAGCCGAAGGGGAGAAGAAGGAAACACCATATATTTT; CDR3 protein: CASRRGEEGNTIYF
J gene: TRBJ2-1; clone size: NA; CDR3 length: 12; V gene: TRBV4-2; D gene: TRBD2; CDR3 DNA: TGTGCCAGCAGCCAAGCGGGGGGTGAGCAGTTCTTC; CDR3 protein: CASSQAGGEQFF
J gene: TRBJ2-7; clone size: NA; CDR3 length: 17; V gene: TRBV11-2; D gene: TRBD2; CDR3 DNA: TGTGCCAGCAGCCTCACTTCCGCGGGGGGCCTCGGGTACGAGCAGTACTTC; CDR3 protein: CASSLTSAGGLGYEQYF
J gene: TRBJ2-7; clone size: many; CDR3 length: 12; V gene: TRBV29-1; D gene: TRBD1; CDR3 DNA: TGCAGCGTTCACAGGGGAGTCGGCGAGCAGTACTTC; CDR3 protein: CSVHRGVGEQYF
J gene: TRBJ2-3; clone size: NA; CDR3 length: 15; V gene: TRBV7-2; D gene: TRBD2; CDR3 DNA: TGTGCCAGCAGCTCCCTCAGCGGGAGGAAAGATACGCAGTATTTT; CDR3 protein: CASSSLSGRKDTQYF
J gene: TRBJ2-5; clone size: NA; CDR3 length: 17; V gene: TRBV7-8; D gene: NA; CDR3 DNA: TGTGCCAGCAGCTTTTCAACAGGGCCTTCTTTCCAAGAGACCCAGTACTTC; CDR3 protein: CASSFSTGPSFQETQYF
J gene: TRBJ1-2; clone size: many; CDR3 length: 15; V gene: TRBV12-3/TRBV12-4; D gene: TRBD1; CDR3 DNA: TGTGCCAGCAGCCCGACAGGGAGGCTTGACTATGGCTACACCTTC; CDR3 protein: CASSPTGRLDYGYTF
J gene: TRBJ2-1; clone size: many; CDR3 length: 16; V gene: TRBV4-1; D gene: NA; CDR3 DNA: TGCGCCAGCAGCCACTTAGACATCCTCTCCTACAATGAGCAGTTCTTC; CDR3 protein: CASSHLDILSYNEQFF
J gene: TRBJ1-5; clone size: many; CDR3 length: 16; V gene: TRBV19; D gene: NA; CDR3 DNA: TGTGCCAGTAGTATATTTTCCGGGGTTAGCAATCAGCCCCAGCATTTT; CDR3 protein: CASSIFSGVSNQPQHF
J gene: TRBJ2-5; clone size: NA; CDR3 length: 15; V gene: TRBV7-2; D gene: TRBD2; CDR3 DNA: TGTGCCAGCAGTTTTAGCGGGGGGGCCCGGGAGACCCAGTACTTC; CDR3 protein: CASSFSGGARETQYF
J gene: TRBJ2-7; clone size: many; CDR3 length: 13; V gene: TRBV7-7; D gene: NA; CDR3 DNA: TGTGCTAGCAGCCGCGGGACCTCCTACGAGCAGTACTTC; CDR3 protein: CASSRGTSYEQYF
J gene: TRBJ1-4; clone size: many; CDR3 length: 17; V gene: TRBV6-1; D gene: TRBD1; CDR3 DNA: TGTGCCAGCAGTCTCGCCCCGGGGACAGGGAGTCGTGAAAAACTGTTTTTT; CDR3 protein: CASSLAPGTGSREKLFF
J gene: TRBJ2-3; clone size: few; CDR3 length: 12; V gene: TRBV11-2; D gene: NA; CDR3 DNA: TGTGCCAGCAGCTTCCGGGAAGATACGCAGTATTTT; CDR3 protein: CASSFREDTQYF